The present T cell receptor (beta chain) was sequenced within a study of CD8 T cells in Susac syndrome. Random hexamers were used to reverse transcribe an amount of about 0.45 to 1 ug RNA. TCRdb analysed the immunoSEQ multiplex PCR reads with MiXCR anew, one entry per CDR3 protein. The data show hundreds of thousands of distinct CDR3 sequences, around 84% seen once. Germline V gives CDR1 MNHEY, CDR2 SMNVEV (reference sequence). This CDR3 has 16 amino acids. The V and J ends lost 7 bases and 7 bases, in that order; junction bases with no gene match: 17. The sample comprised CD8+ T cells from PBMCs. This clonotype was sampled from a human donor with multiple sclerosis. The chain links TRBV27 to TRBJ2-7, with TRBD1 identical over 9 bases. The CDR3 DNA sequence: TGTGCCAGCACCGTTTCCCCGGGACAGGGACGATGGGAGCAGTACTTC. Its protein product is CASTVSPGQGRWEQYF.